This entry lists 24 T cell receptor beta chains sequenced from one sample in a study of beta chain features in type 1 diabetes listed by TCRdb under 2018. Receptors were amplified or captured by the immunoSEQ multiplex PCR assay. The High Capacity cDNA Reverse Transcription Kit was used to reverse transcribe all of the isolated RNA, meaning that expressed TCRB transcripts were what got sequenced. Drawn from immuneACCESS, this table holds only the in-frame rearrangements with V and J called that TCRdb kept. Clones are partly lost; checked studies trace under half to an unresolved V gene and leave the rest unexplained. This sample is represented by under 150,000 clones; 6.9% of them were singletons. The top ten constitute more than 1.1% of the sample. Sequenced: central memory CD4+ T cells from blood. These receptors came from a woman aged 30 to 39 in good health.

The chain recombines TRBV5-4 with TRBJ2-1, with TRBD2 matching over 10 bases. The CDR3 contains 15 residues. Germline lookup yields CDR1 SGHNT and CDR2 YYREEE (reference sequence). V was clipped by 2 bases and J by 3 bases; unmatched bases: 2. CDR3 protein: CASSFGLADYNEQFF. CDR3 DNA: TGTGCCAGCAGCTTTGGACTAGCGGACTACAATGAGCAGTTCTTC.

There are a few counts of this clone. The chain recombines TRBV18 with TRBJ1-1; D is possibly TRBD1 (6 bases). CDR1 and CDR2 from the germline V gene are KGHSH and LQKENI. V was pared by 3 bases and J by 0 bases, with 11 bases between. The CDR3 consists of 15 residues. In DNA form, the CDR3 reads TGTGCCAGCTCACCTTCGACAGGAATGAACACTGAAGCTTTCTTT. Protein sequence: CASSPSTGMNTEAFF.

This clone was counted at least ten times. The chain combines TRBV5-4 with TRBJ2-2; D possibly corresponds to TRBD1 (7 bases). Germline CDR1 is SGHNT and CDR2 is YYREEE (reference sequence). This CDR3 has 16 amino acids. The germline V and J ends were trimmed by 2 bases and 2 bases, with 13 bases remaining between them. This chain's CDR3 is CASSFQGGVNTGELFF. CDR3 in DNA: TGTGCCAGCAGCTTCCAGGGGGGAGTTAACACCGGGGAGCTGTTTTTT.

This chain joins TRBV6-6 and TRBJ1-3, with TRBD1 matching over 7 bases. This CDR3 region has 16 residues. Germline values: CDR1 MNHNY, CDR2 SVGAGI (reference sequence). J lost 0 bases, V lost 5 bases, and 7 bases had no gene match. This CDR3 reads CASSPLRDSSGNTIYF. CDR3 nucleotide sequence: TGTGCCAGCAGTCCCCTGCGGGACAGCTCTGGAAACACCATATATTTT.

The J gene is TRBJ1-3, the V gene TRBV5-6; D is unresolved. Germline V gene sequence: CDR1 SGHDT, CDR2 YYEEEE. The CDR3 runs 18 residues. The V and J ends lost 1 base and 2 bases respectively, with 19 bases between them. CDR3 bases: TGTGCCAGCAGCTTGCCGGGGTCGTGGCAGTCGACTGGAAACACCATATATTTT. Its protein is CASSLPGSWQSTGNTIYF.

This clone appeared many times. CDR3 sequence (DNA): TGTGCCAGCAGCTTACTAGCGGGACGATCCGAGCAGTACTTC. Translating it yields CASSLLAGRSEQYF. This chain links TRBV7-2 with TRBJ2-7, with 9 bases fitting TRBD2. CDR3 length: 14 amino acids. The V and J ends lost 2 bases and 6 bases, in that order; junction bases with no gene match: 5. The V gene's germline CDR1 is SGHTA and CDR2 FQGNSA.

This clone was observed a handful of times. The chain has TRBV5-1 and TRBJ2-5, with a tentative D call TRBD2 (6 bases). Trimming took 1 base from V and 4 from J, leaving 17 bases between them. The germline CDR1 and CDR2 sequences are SGHRS and YFSETQ. CDR3 length: 16 residues. The CDR3 DNA sequence: TGCGCCAGCAGCTTGATGGGCGGGGTGCGGCGAGAGACCCAGTACTTC. Its translation: CASSLMGGVRRETQYF.

This clone was seen a few times. The germline gene is not matched at one end of the junction; a read error may be the cause. The chain is built from TRBV5-5 and TRBJ2-7; D may be TRBD2 (5 bases). The CDR3 runs 15 residues. The germline V gene encodes CDR1 SGHKS and CDR2 YYEKEE (reference sequence). The CDR3 protein is CASSQDASSGGEQYF. The CDR3 DNA sequence: TGCGCCAGCAGCCAAGACGCTAGCTCAGGCGGCGAGCAGTACTTC. Drawing the rest from reference TRBV5-5 and TRBJ2-7, the complete variable domain is DAGVTQSPTHLIKTRGQQVTLRCSPISGHKSVSWYQQVLGQGPQFIFQYYEKEERGRGNFPDRFSARQFPNYSSELNVNALLLGDSALYLCASSQDASSGGEQYFGPGTRLTVT.

This CDR3 reads CAWRGAPVAGGSGANVLTF. Written as DNA, the CDR3 is TGTGCCTGGAGAGGTGCCCCAGTAGCGGGGGGCTCTGGGGCCAACGTCCTGACTTTC. The chain links TRBV30 to TRBJ2-6; 10 bases fit TRBD2. Germline lookup yields CDR1 GTSNPN and CDR2 SVGIG (reference sequence). CDR3 length: 19 residues. The ends lost 3 bases at V and 0 bases at J; junction bases unmatched: 11.

DNA of the CDR3: TGTGCCGCATGCGCGGGGCTGAACACTGAAGCTTTCTTT. It is translated as CAACAGLNTEAFF. The genes are TRBV5-4 and TRBJ1-1; perhaps TRBD1 as D (5 bases). The CDR3 length is 13 residues. V lost 10 bases and J 0 bases, leaving 13 bases between the germline ends. CDR1 SGHNT and CDR2 YYREEE come from the germline V gene (reference sequence).

This clone was found a few times. The rearrangement links TRBV7-3 to TRBJ2-5, with no clear D. Trimming removed 2 bases at V and 7 bases at J, with 11 bases between. This CDR3 contains 13 residues. CDR1 is SGHTA, CDR2 FQGTGA, per germline. DNA for the CDR3: TGTGCCAGCAGCTTAGTAAACACGGGGACCCAGTACTTC. This codes for CASSLVNTGTQYF.

The chain couples TRBV7-2 to TRBJ2-5, with 9 bases lining up with TRBD2. The CDR3 spans 16 residues. Trimming cost V 1 base and J 5 bases; bases outside gene matches: 8. Germline CDR1 is SGHTA and CDR2 is FQGNSA. CDR3 residues: CASSLVAGAGQETQYF. The CDR3 DNA is TGTGCCAGCAGCTTAGTAGCGGGAGCCGGGCAGGAGACCCAGTACTTC.

Only a few counts were recorded for this clone. The CDR3 protein is CASSIPALAATPDTQYF. The CDR3 DNA follows: TGTGCCAGTAGTATACCCGCTCTAGCAGCCACGCCAGATACGCAGTATTTT. The V call is TRBV19, the J call TRBJ2-3; D possibly corresponds to TRBD2 (5 bases). V was cut by 2 bases and J by 4 bases, with 19 bases left in between. Per the germline V gene, CDR1 is LNHDA and CDR2 is SQIVND (reference sequence). The CDR3 runs 17 residues. The whole variable domain, remainder taken from reference TRBV19 and TRBJ2-3, is DGGITQSPKYLFRKEGQNVTLSCEQNLNHDAMYWYRQDPGQGLRLIYYSQIVNDFQKGDIAEGYSVSREKKESFPLTVTSAQKNPTAFYLCASSIPALAATPDTQYFGPGTRLTVL.

The chain recombines TRBV19 with TRBJ1-5; D gene ambiguous. The germline V gene has CDR1 LNHDA and CDR2 SQIVND (reference sequence). V lost 5 bases, J lost 2 bases, and 7 bases lay in between. The CDR3 loop spans 13 amino acids. CDR3 sequence reads: CASSPPGNQPQHF. CDR3 in DNA: TGTGCCAGTAGTCCCCCCGGCAATCAGCCCCAGCATTTT.

In this sample, this clone turned up a few times. The V call is TRBV19, the J call TRBJ2-7; 12 bases agree with TRBD1. Germline V CDR1 and CDR2: LNHDA, SQIVND (reference sequence). The V segment lost 6 bases and the J segment 2 bases; nucleotides outside the gene matches: 8. There are 16 residues in the CDR3. CDR3 DNA sequence: TGTGCCAGTAGCGGCAGGGACAGGGGGCGAACCTACGAGCAGTACTTC. Encoded protein: CASSGRDRGRTYEQYF.

V is TRBV7-3 and J is TRBJ2-5; 7 bases match TRBD1. The J segment lost 10 bases and the V segment lost 1 base, leaving 15 bases of the junction unmatched. This CDR3 comprises 16 residues. Germline lookup yields CDR1 SGHTA and CDR2 FQGTGA. CDR3 in DNA: TGTGCCAGCAGCTTAAATGGACAGGATGGACTGGTCGACCAGTACTTC. It codes for CASSLNGQDGLVDQYF.

J is TRBJ2-1 and V is TRBV7-2; 7 bases line up with TRBD1. V shed 5 bases, J shed 7 bases, and the junction held 11 bases outside the gene matches. Germline V gives CDR1 SGHTA, CDR2 FQGNSA. The length of the CDR3 is 15 residues. The CDR3 coding sequence is TGTGCCAGCAGCCTCCAACTAGTACAGGGGAATGAGCAGTTCTTC. Protein sequence: CASSLQLVQGNEQFF.

Ten or more counts support this clone. The CDR3 DNA is TGTGCCAGCAGCCGCTACACAGATACGCAGTATTTT. Its translation is CASSRYTDTQYF. V is TRBV7-2 and J is TRBJ2-3; D gene ambiguous. This CDR3 contains 12 residues. Trimming removed 5 bases from V and 2 bases from J, with 5 bases in between. From germline, CDR1 is SGHTA and CDR2 FQGNSA.

This clone was detected many times. The genes are TRBV7-2 and TRBJ2-7, with a possible D match to TRBD1 (6 bases). The germline gives CDR1 SGHTA, CDR2 FQGNSA. This CDR3 is 15 amino acids long. V was trimmed by 1 base and J by 3 bases, leaving 13 bases between them. CDR3 region: CASSLEAGTSYEQYF. The CDR3 region has the DNA TGTGCCAGCAGCTTAGAGGCCGGGACAAGCTACGAGCAGTACTTC.

Ten or more counts support this clone. This sequence joins TRBV4-3 and TRBJ2-7; the match to TRBD2 covers 8 bases. This CDR3 has 15 amino acids. Germline values: CDR1 LGHNA, CDR2 YSLEER. The V and J ends lost 4 bases and 5 bases, in that order; junction bases with no gene match: 10. The CDR3 is CASSPQGLDGHEQYF. CDR3 nucleotide sequence: TGCGCCAGCAGCCCCCAGGGACTAGACGGTCACGAGCAGTACTTC.

Many counts were recorded for this clone. Other nucleotide sequences from this sample produce the same CDR3. The CDR3 sequence: CASRTGGREQYF. The CDR3 DNA reads TGTGCCAGCAGAACCGGCGGTCGCGAGCAGTACTTC. The rearrangement joins TRBV27 to TRBJ2-7; D gene uncertain. There are 12 residues in the CDR3. Germline CDR1 and CDR2: MNHEY and SMNVEV (reference sequence). Trimming shortened V by 6 bases and J by 6 bases, and 12 bases separated the two germline ends.

V usage is TRBV4-3 and J usage is TRBJ2-7; TRBD2 agrees at 8 bases. This CDR3 has 18 residues. Germline trimming cut 0 bases from V and 6 bases from J; bases unmatched to any gene: 16. Germline V gene lookup returns CDR1 LGHNA and CDR2 YSLEER. This CDR3 reads CASSQDPPREDYEFEQYF. DNA for the CDR3: TGCGCCAGCAGCCAAGATCCCCCGCGGGAGGACTATGAGTTCGAGCAGTACTTC.

This clone was detected a few times. The genes are TRBV28 and TRBJ1-4; tentative D call: TRBD1 (6 bases). CDR1 is MDHEN and CDR2 is SYDVKM in the germline V gene. Trimming stripped 4 bases from V and 8 bases from J, with 11 bases between. The CDR3 runs to 13 residues. CDR3 nucleotide sequence: TGTGCCAGCAGTTCGGGACATTGGGAAAAACTGTTTTTT. It is translated as CASSSGHWEKLFF.

This clone was counted a few times. This sequence joins TRBV5-1 and TRBJ2-3; 10 positions match TRBD2. There are 18 residues in the CDR3. V gave up 7 bases and J gave up 4 bases; unmatched junction bases: 18. CDR1 SGHRS and CDR2 YFSETQ come from the germline V gene. The DNA for the CDR3 is TGCGCCAGCTCCGGGCAGAGGGCTAGCGGGAGTTGGTCAGATACGCAGTATTTT. Its translation: CASSGQRASGSWSDTQYF.